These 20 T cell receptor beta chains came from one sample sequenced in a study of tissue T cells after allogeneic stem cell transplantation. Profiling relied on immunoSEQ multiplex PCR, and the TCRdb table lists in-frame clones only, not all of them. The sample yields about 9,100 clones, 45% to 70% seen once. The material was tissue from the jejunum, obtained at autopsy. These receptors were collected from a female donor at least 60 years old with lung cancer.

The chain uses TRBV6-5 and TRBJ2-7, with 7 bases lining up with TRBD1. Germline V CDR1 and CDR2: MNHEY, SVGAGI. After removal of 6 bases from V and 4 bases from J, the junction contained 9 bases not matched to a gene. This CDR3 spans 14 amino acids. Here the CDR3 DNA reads TGTGCCAGCAGGGGTCAGGGGGTAAGGTACGAGCAGTACTTC. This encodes CASRGQGVRYEQYF.

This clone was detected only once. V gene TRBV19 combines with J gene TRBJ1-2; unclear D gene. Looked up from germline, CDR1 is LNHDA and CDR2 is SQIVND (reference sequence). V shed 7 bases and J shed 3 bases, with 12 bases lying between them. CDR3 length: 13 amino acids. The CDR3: CASNPSAYYGYTF. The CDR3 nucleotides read TGTGCCAGTAACCCCAGCGCCTACTATGGCTACACCTTC. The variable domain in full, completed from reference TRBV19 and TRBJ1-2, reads DGGITQSPKYLFRKEGQNVTLSCEQNLNHDAMYWYRQDPGQGLRLIYYSQIVNDFQKGDIAEGYSVSREKKESFPLTVTSAQKNPTAFYLCASNPSAYYGYTFGSGTRLTVV.

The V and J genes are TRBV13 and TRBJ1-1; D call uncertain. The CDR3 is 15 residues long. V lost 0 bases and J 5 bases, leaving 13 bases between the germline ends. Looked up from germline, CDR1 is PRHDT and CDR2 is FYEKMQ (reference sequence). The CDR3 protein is CASSLGGYGRTEAFF. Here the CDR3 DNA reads TGTGCCAGCAGCTTAGGAGGTTACGGGAGGACTGAAGCTTTCTTT.

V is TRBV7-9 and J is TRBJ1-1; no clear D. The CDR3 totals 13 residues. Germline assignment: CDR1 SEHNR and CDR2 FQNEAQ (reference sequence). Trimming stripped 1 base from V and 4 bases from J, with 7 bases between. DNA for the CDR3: TGTGCCAGCAGCTTAGTATGGGGCACTGAAGCTTTCTTT. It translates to CASSLVWGTEAFF. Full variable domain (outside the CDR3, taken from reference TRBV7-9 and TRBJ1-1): DTGVSQNPRHKITKRGQNVTFRCDPISEHNRLYWYRQTLGQGPEFLTYFQNEAQLEKSRLLSDRFSAERPKGSFSTLEIQRTEQGDSAMYLCASSLVWGTEAFFGQGTRLTVV.

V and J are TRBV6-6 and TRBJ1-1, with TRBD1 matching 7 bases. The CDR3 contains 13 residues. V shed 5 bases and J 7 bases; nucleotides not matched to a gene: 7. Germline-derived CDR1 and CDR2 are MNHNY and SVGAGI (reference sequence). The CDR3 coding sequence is TGTGCCAGCAGTGCGACAGGGACGGGTGAAGCTTTCTTT. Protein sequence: CASSATGTGEAFF.

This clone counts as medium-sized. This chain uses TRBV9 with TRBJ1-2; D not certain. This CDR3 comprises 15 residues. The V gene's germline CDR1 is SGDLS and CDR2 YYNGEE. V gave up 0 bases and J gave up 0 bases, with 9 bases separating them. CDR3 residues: CASSVGPGTNYGYTF. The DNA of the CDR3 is TGTGCCAGCAGCGTAGGTCCCGGGACTAACTATGGCTACACCTTC.

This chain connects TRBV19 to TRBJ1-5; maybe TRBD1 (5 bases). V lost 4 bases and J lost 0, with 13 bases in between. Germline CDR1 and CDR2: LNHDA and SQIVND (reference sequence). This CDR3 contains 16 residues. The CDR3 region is CASSTMGGFSNQPQHF. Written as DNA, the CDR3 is TGTGCCAGTAGTACGATGGGGGGATTTAGCAATCAGCCCCAGCATTTT.

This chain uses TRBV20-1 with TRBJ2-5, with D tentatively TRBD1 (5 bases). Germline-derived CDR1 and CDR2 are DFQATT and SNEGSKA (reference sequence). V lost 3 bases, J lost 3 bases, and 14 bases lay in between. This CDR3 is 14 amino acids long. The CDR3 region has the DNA TGCAGTGCTAGTCCAGGGTCGGGTAAAGAGACCCAGTACTTC. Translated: CSASPGSGKETQYF.

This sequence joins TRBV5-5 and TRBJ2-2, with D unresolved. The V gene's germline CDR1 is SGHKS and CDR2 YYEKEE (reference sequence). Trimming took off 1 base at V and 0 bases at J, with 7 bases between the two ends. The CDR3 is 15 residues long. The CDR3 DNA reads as TGTGCCAGCAGCTTGATTGGGACGAACACCGGGGAGCTGTTTTTT. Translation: CASSLIGTNTGELFF.

The CDR3 protein is CASSLTTRTLQETQYF. The CDR3 nucleotides read TGTGCCAGCAGCTTAACCACCAGGACCCTCCAAGAGACCCAGTACTTC. The rearrangement uses TRBV7-8 and TRBJ2-5; no clear D gene. Trimming took 2 bases from V and 1 from J, leaving 14 bases between them. The CDR3 sequence is 16 residues long. Germline assignment: CDR1 SGHVS and CDR2 FQNEAQ. The full variable domain, completed using reference TRBV7-8 and TRBJ2-5, is GAGVSQSPRYKVAKRGQDVALRCDPISGHVSLFWYQQALGQGPEFLTYFQNEAQLDKSGLPSDRFFAERPEGSVSTLKIQRTQQEDSAVYLCASSLTTRTLQETQYFGPGTRLLVL.

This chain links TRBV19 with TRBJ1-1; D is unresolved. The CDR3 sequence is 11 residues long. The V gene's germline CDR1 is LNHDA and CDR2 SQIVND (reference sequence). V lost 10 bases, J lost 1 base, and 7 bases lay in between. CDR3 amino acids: CATHENTEAFF. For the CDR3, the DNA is TGTGCCACCCACGAGAACACTGAAGCTTTCTTT.

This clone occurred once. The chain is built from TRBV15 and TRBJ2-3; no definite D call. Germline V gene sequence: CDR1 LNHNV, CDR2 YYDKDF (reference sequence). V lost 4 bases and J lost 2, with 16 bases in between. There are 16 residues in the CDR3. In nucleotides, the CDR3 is TGTGCCACCAGCACCTGGGCCTACCCAGCCACAGATACGCAGTATTTT. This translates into CATSTWAYPATDTQYF.

The CDR3 coding sequence is TGTGCCAGCAGCCGGGGTTATGAGCAGTACTTC. This codes for CASSRGYEQYF. The chain couples TRBV11-2 to TRBJ2-7; perhaps TRBD2 as D (5 bases). Trimming pared 5 bases from V and 7 bases from J, leaving 9 bases between. Germline assignment: CDR1 SGHAT and CDR2 FQNNGV. The CDR3 extends over 11 amino acids.

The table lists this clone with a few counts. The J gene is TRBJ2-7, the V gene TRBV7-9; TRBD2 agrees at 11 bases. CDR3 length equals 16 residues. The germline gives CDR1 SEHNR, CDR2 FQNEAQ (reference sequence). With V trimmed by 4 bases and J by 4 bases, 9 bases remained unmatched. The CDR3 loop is CASSSLTSGRGYEQYF. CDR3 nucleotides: TGTGCCAGCAGCTCACTAACTAGCGGGAGAGGATACGAGCAGTACTTC.

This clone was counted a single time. CDR3 sequence: CASSVDQGARGYTF. CDR3 coding DNA: TGTGCCAGCAGCGTTGACCAGGGGGCGCGTGGCTACACCTTC. The chain employs TRBV9 and TRBJ1-2; TRBD1 agrees at 8 bases. Germline V gene sequence: CDR1 SGDLS, CDR2 YYNGEE. V was clipped by 2 bases and J by 7 bases; unmatched bases: 7. This CDR3 has 14 residues.

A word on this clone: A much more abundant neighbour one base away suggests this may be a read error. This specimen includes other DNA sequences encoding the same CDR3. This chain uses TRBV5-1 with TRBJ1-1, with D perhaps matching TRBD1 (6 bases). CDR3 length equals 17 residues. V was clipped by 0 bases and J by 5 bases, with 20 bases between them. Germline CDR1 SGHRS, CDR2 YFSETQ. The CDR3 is CASSLVGGWGPGTEAFF. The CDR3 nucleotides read TGCGCCAGCAGCTTGGTGGGGGGTTGGGGGCCGGGGACTGAAGCTTTCTTT.

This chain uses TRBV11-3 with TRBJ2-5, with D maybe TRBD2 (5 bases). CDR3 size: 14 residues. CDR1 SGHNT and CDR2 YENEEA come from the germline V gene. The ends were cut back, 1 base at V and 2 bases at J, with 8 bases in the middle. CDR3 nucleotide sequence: TGTGCCAGCAGCTTAGCGGGGATACAAGAGACCCAGTACTTC. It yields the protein CASSLAGIQETQYF. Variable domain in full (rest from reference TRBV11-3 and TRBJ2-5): EAGVVQSPRYKIIEKKQPVAFWCNPISGHNTLYWYLQNLGQGPELLIRYENEEAVDDSQLPKDRFSAERLKGVDSTLKIQPAELGDSAVYLCASSLAGIQETQYFGPGTRLLVL.

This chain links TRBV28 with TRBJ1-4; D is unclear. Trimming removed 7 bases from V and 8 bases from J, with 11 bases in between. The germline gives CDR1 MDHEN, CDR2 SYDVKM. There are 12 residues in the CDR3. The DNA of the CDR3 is TGTGCCAGCACCCAAGGGTTGGAAAAACTGTTTTTT. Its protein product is CASTQGLEKLFF.

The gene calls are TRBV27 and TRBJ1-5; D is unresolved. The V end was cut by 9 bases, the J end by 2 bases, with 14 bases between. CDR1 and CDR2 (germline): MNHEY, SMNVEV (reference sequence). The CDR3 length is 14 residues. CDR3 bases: TGTGCCAGTAGGGCCAACTCGGGCAATCAGCCCCAGCATTTT. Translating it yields CASRANSGNQPQHF.

CDR3 DNA sequence: TGCGCCAGCAGCTTGGATAGGGTTACGAACACTGAAGCTTTCTTT. It translates to CASSLDRVTNTEAFF. The V call is TRBV5-1, the J call TRBJ1-1; D is uncertain. CDR3 size: 15 residues. Trimming stripped 0 bases from V and 1 base from J, with 10 bases between. The V gene's germline CDR1 is SGHRS and CDR2 YFSETQ.